Following are 5 T cell receptor beta chains from one sample sequenced in a study of Ad26.COV2.S vaccination and SARS-CoV-2 variants. Assay: immunoSEQ multiplex PCR; the TCRdb copy retains only in-frame clones and omits some. The table includes 300,000 to 400,000 clones, roughly 90% detected once. Regarding treatment: over 15 received Ad26.COV2.S at low or high dose, single or two shots; roughly 5 received placebo; per-sample allocation not given. Each sample was drawn 63 days after the first injection (of vaccine or placebo). Sequenced material: peripheral blood, taken in a trial of Ad26.COV2.S vaccine versus placebo. The receptor source for this set is a person aged 18-60 years who received the Ad26.COV2.S COVID-19 vaccine or a placebo.

This chain connects TRBV10-3 to TRBJ2-7, with 7 bases identical to TRBD2. CDR3 length: 14 amino acids. Losses at the gene ends were 1 base for V and 4 bases for J; bases not matched to a gene: 4. Germline assignment: CDR1 ENHRY and CDR2 SYGVKD. The CDR3 bases are TGTGCCATCAGTGAGTTGGGGGGGGTGTACGAGCAGTACGTC. It codes for CAISELGGVYEQYV.

V gene TRBV18 combines with J gene TRBJ1-1, with D perhaps matching TRBD1 (6 bases). V lost 0 bases and J 5 bases, leaving 19 bases between the germline ends. The CDR3 has 17 amino acids. CDR1 is KGHSH, CDR2 LQKENI, per germline. This CDR3 is CASSPPSILTGLTEAFF. DNA of the CDR3: TGTGCCAGCTCACCACCCTCCATTTTAACAGGGCTAACTGAAGCTTTCTTT.

This sequence joins TRBV13 and TRBJ1-2; D ambiguous. The germline V gene has CDR1 PRHDT and CDR2 FYEKMQ (reference sequence). V was clipped by 0 bases and J by 5 bases, with 19 bases between them. This CDR3 is built from 17 residues. CDR3 DNA: TGTGCCAGCAGCTTAGGAGGTTCCGGCCCCCCATTTTATGGCTACACCTTC. Translated: CASSLGGSGPPFYGYTF. The whole variable domain, remainder taken from reference TRBV13 and TRBJ1-2, is AAGVIQSPRHLIKEKRETATLKCYPIPRHDTVYWYQQGPGQDPQFLISFYEKMQSDKGSIPDRFSAQQFSDYHSELNMSSLELGDSALYFCASSLGGSGPPFYGYTFGSGTRLTVV.

The chain uses TRBV18 and TRBJ2-2; 9 nucleotides line up with TRBD1. The CDR3 is 16 residues long. Germline loops: CDR1 KGHSH, CDR2 LQKENI. J lost 3 bases, V lost 0 bases, and 2 bases had no gene match. The CDR3 nucleotides read TGTGCCAGCTCACCACCGAGGACAGGGGACACCGGGGAGCTGTTTTTT. Amino acids: CASSPPRTGDTGELFF.

The chain has TRBV13 and TRBJ1-2; no definite D call. CDR1 is PRHDT and CDR2 is FYEKMQ in the germline V gene (reference sequence). The CDR3 is 13 residues long. The ends were cut back, 1 base at V and 7 bases at J, with 10 bases in the middle. The DNA for the CDR3 is TGTGCCAGCAGCTTAGTAGAGACCGGTGGCTACACCTTC. This codes for CASSLVETGGYTF.